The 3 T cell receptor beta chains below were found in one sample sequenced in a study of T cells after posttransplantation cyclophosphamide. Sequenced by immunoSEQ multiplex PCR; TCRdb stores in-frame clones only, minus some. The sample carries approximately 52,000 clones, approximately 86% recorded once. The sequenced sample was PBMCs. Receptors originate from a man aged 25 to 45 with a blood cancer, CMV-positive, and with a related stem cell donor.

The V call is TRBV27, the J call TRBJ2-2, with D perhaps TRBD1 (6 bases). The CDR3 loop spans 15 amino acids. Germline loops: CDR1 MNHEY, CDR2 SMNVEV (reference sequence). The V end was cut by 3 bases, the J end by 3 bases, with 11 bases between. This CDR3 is CASSLGAIYTGELFF. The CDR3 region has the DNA TGTGCCAGCAGTTTGGGGGCCATCTACACCGGGGAGCTGTTTTTT.

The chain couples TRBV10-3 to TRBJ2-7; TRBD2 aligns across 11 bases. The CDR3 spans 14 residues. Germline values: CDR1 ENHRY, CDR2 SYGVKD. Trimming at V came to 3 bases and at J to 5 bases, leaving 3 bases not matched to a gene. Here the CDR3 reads CAISDSGRAHEQYF. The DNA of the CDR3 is TGTGCCATCAGTGATAGCGGGAGGGCCCACGAGCAGTACTTC.

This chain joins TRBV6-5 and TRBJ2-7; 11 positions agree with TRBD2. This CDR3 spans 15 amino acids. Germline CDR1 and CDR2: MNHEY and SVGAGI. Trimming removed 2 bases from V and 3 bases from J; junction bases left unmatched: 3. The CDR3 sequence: CASSYRLAGYYEQYF. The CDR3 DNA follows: TGTGCCAGCAGTTACCGACTAGCGGGGTACTACGAGCAGTACTTC.